One and the same sample provided the 21 T cell receptor beta chains below, sequenced in a study of cytomegalovirus exposure and HLA in healthy donors. PCR employed 60 Vbeta and 13 Jbeta primers. This table comes from immunoSEQ multiplex PCR, and its TCRdb copy is limited to in-frame clones, with some not included. The table has approximately 200,000 clones, over 60% seen once; the top ten hold 15% to 19%. Sequenced: PBMCs. The origin of the receptors is a man aged 40-49 years in good health and CMV-seronegative.

V usage is TRBV7-6 and J usage is TRBJ1-2, with 9 bases fitting TRBD1. Germline values: CDR1 SGHVS, CDR2 FNYEAQ. V lost 0 bases and J lost 7; bases outside the gene matches: 6. The CDR3 loop spans 15 amino acids. The CDR3 DNA sequence: TGTGCCAGCAGCTTAGCGGGGACAGGGATTAGTGGCTACACCTTC. It is translated as CASSLAGTGISGYTF.

The rearrangement uses TRBV27 and TRBJ1-5, with 7 bases aligning to TRBD1. Trimming at V came to 5 bases and at J to 4 bases, leaving 5 bases not matched to a gene. This CDR3 region has 14 residues. Per the germline V gene, CDR1 is MNHEY and CDR2 is SMNVEV (reference sequence). The DNA of the CDR3 is TGTGCCAGCAGTCTCGGGACAGTTAATCAGCCCCAGCATTTT. It is translated as CASSLGTVNQPQHF.

The genes are TRBV28 and TRBJ1-1, with D possibly TRBD1 on 5 matching bases. Germline CDR1 MDHEN, CDR2 SYDVKM. The CDR3 extends over 15 amino acids. V lost 5 bases and J lost 3, with 16 bases in between. The CDR3 spells CASSIGGVGDTEAFF. DNA of the CDR3: TGTGCCAGCAGTATCGGGGGGGTTGGGGACACTGAAGCTTTCTTT.

The rearrangement links TRBV6-5 to TRBJ2-3; D may be TRBD2 (6 bases). This CDR3 is built from 15 residues. Trimming took off 0 bases at V and 4 bases at J, with 11 bases between the two ends. The germline CDR1 and CDR2 sequences are MNHEY and SVGAGI. CDR3 in amino acids: CASSYSGGSADTQYF. As DNA, the CDR3 is TGTGCCAGCAGTTACTCCGGGGGATCGGCAGATACGCAGTATTTT.

This chain connects TRBV29-1 to TRBJ1-2; D is undetermined. V gave up 4 bases and J gave up 4 bases, with 10 bases separating them. The germline V gene has CDR1 SQVTM and CDR2 ANQGSEA. CDR3 length: 12 amino acids. This chain's CDR3 is CSVASQSYGYTF. The CDR3 region has the DNA TGCAGCGTTGCTTCACAGAGCTATGGCTACACCTTC.

The rearrangement links TRBV12-5 to TRBJ1-1; 9 positions match TRBD1. Germline trimming cut 3 bases from V and 10 bases from J; bases unmatched to any gene: 9. Looked up from germline, CDR1 is LGHNT and CDR2 is FRNRAP. This CDR3 spans 14 amino acids. CDR3 region: CASGLRTGESSAFF. The CDR3 DNA sequence: TGTGCTAGTGGTTTAAGGACAGGGGAGAGTTCAGCTTTCTTT.

V gene TRBV6-1 combines with J gene TRBJ1-2; 8 nucleotides match TRBD1. The CDR3 has 16 residues. Germline V gene data show CDR1 as MNHNS and CDR2 as SASEGT. After removal of 3 bases from V and 8 bases from J, the junction contained 14 bases not matched to a gene. The chain's CDR3 is CASSDPVWTGLRGYTF. As DNA, the CDR3 is TGTGCCAGCAGTGATCCTGTCTGGACAGGGCTTAGAGGCTACACCTTC.

This sequence joins TRBV7-3 and TRBJ2-1; 7 bases are a match to TRBD2. J lost 4 bases, V lost 5 bases, and 11 bases had no gene match. The CDR3 contains 16 residues. Germline CDR1 reads SGHTA; CDR2 reads FQGTGA. The CDR3: CASSRTGTTTYNEQFF. DNA for the CDR3: TGTGCCAGCAGCCGGACCGGGACTACCACATACAATGAGCAGTTCTTC.

Turning to this clone: Other DNA sequences in the same sample also yield this CDR3. J is TRBJ2-6 and V is TRBV28; D is perhaps TRBD2 (5 bases). This CDR3 contains 14 residues. Trimming took 6 bases from V and 1 from J, leaving 7 bases between them. Germline V lookup: CDR1 MDHEN, CDR2 SYDVKM. This chain's CDR3 is CASSLASGANVLTF. CDR3 coding DNA: TGTGCCAGCAGCTTAGCGTCTGGGGCCAACGTCCTGACTTTC.

The chain employs TRBV27 and TRBJ2-1; 9 bases are a match to TRBD1. The CDR3 contains 16 residues. V shed 4 bases, J shed 1 base, and the junction held 5 bases outside the gene matches. CDR1 is MNHEY and CDR2 is SMNVEV in the germline V gene (reference sequence). As DNA, the CDR3 is TGTGCCAGCAGTTGGACAGGGGCCCCGTCCTACAATGAGCAGTTCTTC. As protein: CASSWTGAPSYNEQFF.

The chain is built from TRBV29-1 and TRBJ2-3, with TRBD2 as a possible D gene (6 bases). The CDR3 totals 14 residues. The germline V gene encodes CDR1 SQVTM and CDR2 ANQGSEA. Trimming took 7 bases from V and 2 from J, leaving 16 bases between them. For the CDR3, the DNA is TGCAGCGCCCTACGTAGCGGTATCACAGATACGCAGTATTTT. It specifies CSALRSGITDTQYF.

CDR3 region: CASRGPSGDQPQHF. The DNA of the CDR3 is TGTGCCAGTAGGGGCCCCTCAGGTGATCAGCCCCAGCATTTT. J is TRBJ1-5 and V is TRBV19; D not resolved. V lost 6 bases, J lost 5 bases, and 14 bases lay in between. This CDR3 is 14 amino acids long. Germline CDR1 reads LNHDA; CDR2 reads SQIVND (reference sequence).

The rearrangement uses TRBV5-1 and TRBJ1-2; tentatively, D is TRBD1 (6 bases). The CDR3 covers 13 residues. Germline CDR1 is SGHRS and CDR2 is YFSETQ. Trimming took 4 bases from V and 6 from J, leaving 13 bases between them. The CDR3 DNA sequence: TGCGCCAGCAGCGCCTCAGGGGTGAATGGCTACACCTTC. Translated: CASSASGVNGYTF.

This clone came up a few times. The J gene is TRBJ1-1, the V gene TRBV29-1; 7 bases are shared with TRBD1. The CDR3 length is 13 residues. The V and J ends lost 4 bases and 5 bases, in that order; junction bases with no gene match: 7. Germline V CDR1 and CDR2: SQVTM, ANQGSEA. CDR3 nucleotide sequence: TGCAGCGTTGGACAGGGCCCGGGGACTGAAGCTTTCTTT. It specifies CSVGQGPGTEAFF. Filled out from reference TRBV29-1 and TRBJ1-1, the complete variable domain reads SAVISQKPSRDICQRGTSLTIQCQVDSQVTMMFWYRQQPGQSLTLIATANQGSEATYESGFVIDKFPISRPNLTFSTLTVSNMSPEDSSIYLCSVGQGPGTEAFFGQGTRLTVV.

This clone was counted between two and nine times. The CDR3, as DNA: TGTGCCAGTAGTCCGGGACAGATAAATTCACCCCTCCACTTT. This sequence encodes CASSPGQINSPLHF. This chain links TRBV19 with TRBJ1-6, with 7 bases identical to TRBD1. Looked up from germline, CDR1 is LNHDA and CDR2 is SQIVND (reference sequence). The CDR3 spans 14 residues. V shed 5 bases and J 7 bases; nucleotides not matched to a gene: 5.

The chain recombines TRBV6-5 with TRBJ1-1; 9 bases align to TRBD1. The germline V gene has CDR1 MNHEY and CDR2 SVGAGI. The ends lost 6 bases at V and 5 bases at J; junction bases unmatched: 4. This CDR3 spans 13 amino acids. CDR3 amino acids: CASRDDRGTEAFF. CDR3 nucleotides: TGTGCCAGCAGAGACGACAGGGGGACTGAAGCTTTCTTT.

V is TRBV19 and J is TRBJ1-4, with D possibly matching TRBD1 (6 bases). The V end lost 6 bases, the J end lost 3 bases, and 17 bases lay between the germline ends. The CDR3 spans 16 residues. The germline V gene has CDR1 LNHDA and CDR2 SQIVND (reference sequence). CDR3 protein: CASSRGGLWANEKLFF. Here the CDR3 DNA reads TGTGCCAGTAGCCGCGGGGGGCTATGGGCTAATGAAAAACTGTTTTTT.

The V and J genes are TRBV6-1 and TRBJ1-5, with D maybe TRBD1 (5 bases). CDR1 and CDR2 (germline): MNHNS, SASEGT. V shed 5 bases and J shed 3 bases, with 14 bases lying between them. This CDR3 contains 15 residues. CDR3 protein: CASSPHDRINQPQHF. The CDR3 DNA is TGTGCCAGCAGTCCACACGACAGAATCAATCAGCCCCAGCATTTT.

Notes on this clone: One end of the junction fails to match germline, which may point to a read error. The rearrangement uses TRBV7-2 and TRBJ1-1; 8 nucleotides agree with TRBD1. This CDR3 spans 17 amino acids. The germline gives CDR1 SGHTA, CDR2 FQGNSA. For the CDR3, the DNA is TGTGCCAGCAGCTTATCTCCCGACAGGGGTCCGAACACTGAAGCTCTCTTT. Translated, it gives CASSLSPDRGPNTEALF.

In this sample, this clone turned up once. The chain combines TRBV19 with TRBJ1-5; TRBD1 might be the D (6 bases). CDR1 and CDR2 (germline): LNHDA, SQIVND (reference sequence). The CDR3 has 13 amino acids. With 5 bases removed from V and 6 bases from J, the gap between germline ends came to 11 bases. The CDR3 coding sequence is TGTGCCAGTAGTCCCACAGGGTTTCAGCCCCAGCATTTT. It translates to CASSPTGFQPQHF.

This clone was counted only a few times. The chain is built from TRBV29-1 and TRBJ1-1; D is undetermined. There are 13 residues in the CDR3. Per the germline V gene, CDR1 is SQVTM and CDR2 is ANQGSEA. The V end lost 8 bases, the J end lost 1 base, and 14 bases lay between the germline ends. The CDR3, as DNA: TGCAGCTATAGTAGAACCCAGAACACTGAAGCTTTCTTT. The encoded protein is CSYSRTQNTEAFF.